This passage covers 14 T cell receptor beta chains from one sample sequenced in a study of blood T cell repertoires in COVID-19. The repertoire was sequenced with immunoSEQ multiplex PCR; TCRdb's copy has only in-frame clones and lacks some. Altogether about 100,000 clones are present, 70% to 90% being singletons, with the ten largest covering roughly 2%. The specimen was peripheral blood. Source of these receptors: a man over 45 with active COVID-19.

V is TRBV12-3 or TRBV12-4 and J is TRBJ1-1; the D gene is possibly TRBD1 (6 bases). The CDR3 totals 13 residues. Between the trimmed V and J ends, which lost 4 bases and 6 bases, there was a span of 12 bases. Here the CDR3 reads CASSSRQVSEAFF. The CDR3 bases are TGTGCCAGCAGTTCCCGACAGGTTTCTGAAGCTTTCTTT.

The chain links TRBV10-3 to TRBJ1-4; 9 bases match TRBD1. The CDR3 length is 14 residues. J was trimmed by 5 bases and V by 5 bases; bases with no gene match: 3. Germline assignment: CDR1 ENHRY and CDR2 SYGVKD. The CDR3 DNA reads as TGTGCCATCAGTTCGACAGGGGGAAATGAAAAACTGTTTTTT. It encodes CAISSTGGNEKLFF.

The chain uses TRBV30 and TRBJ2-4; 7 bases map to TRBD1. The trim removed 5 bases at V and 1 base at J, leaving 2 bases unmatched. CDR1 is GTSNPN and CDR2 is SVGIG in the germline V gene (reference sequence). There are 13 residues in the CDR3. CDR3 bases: TGTGCCTGGGAACAGGGGGCCAAAAACATTCAGTACTTC. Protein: CAWEQGAKNIQYF.

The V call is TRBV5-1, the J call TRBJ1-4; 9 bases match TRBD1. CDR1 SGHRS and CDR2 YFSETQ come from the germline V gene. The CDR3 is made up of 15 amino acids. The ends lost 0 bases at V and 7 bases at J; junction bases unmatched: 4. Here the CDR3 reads CASSLEGTGSEKLFF. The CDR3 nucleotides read TGCGCCAGCAGCTTGGAGGGGACAGGGAGTGAAAAACTGTTTTTT. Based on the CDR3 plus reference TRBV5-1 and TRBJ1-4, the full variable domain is KAGVTQTPRYLIKTRGQQVTLSCSPISGHRSVSWYQQTPGQGLQFLFEYFSETQRNKGNFPGRFSGRQFSNSRSEMNVSTLELGDSALYLCASSLEGTGSEKLFFGSGTQLSVL.

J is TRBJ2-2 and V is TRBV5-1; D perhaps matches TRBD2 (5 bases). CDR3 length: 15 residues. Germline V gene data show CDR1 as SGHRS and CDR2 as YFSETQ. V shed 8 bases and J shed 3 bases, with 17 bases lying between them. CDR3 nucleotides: TGCGCCAGTAGCGATACTAGGACCTACACCGGGGAGCTGTTTTTT. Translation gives CASSDTRTYTGELFF. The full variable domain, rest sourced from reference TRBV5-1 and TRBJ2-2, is KAGVTQTPRYLIKTRGQQVTLSCSPISGHRSVSWYQQTPGQGLQFLFEYFSETQRNKGNFPGRFSGRQFSNSRSEMNVSTLELGDSALYLCASSDTRTYTGELFFGEGSRLTVL.

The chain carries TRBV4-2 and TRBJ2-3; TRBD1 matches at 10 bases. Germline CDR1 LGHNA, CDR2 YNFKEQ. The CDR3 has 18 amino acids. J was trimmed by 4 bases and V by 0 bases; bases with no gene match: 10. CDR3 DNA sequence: TGTGCCAGCAGCCAAGATCGTGCGGGGACAGGGGTCGCAGATACGCAGTATTTT. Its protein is CASSQDRAGTGVADTQYF.

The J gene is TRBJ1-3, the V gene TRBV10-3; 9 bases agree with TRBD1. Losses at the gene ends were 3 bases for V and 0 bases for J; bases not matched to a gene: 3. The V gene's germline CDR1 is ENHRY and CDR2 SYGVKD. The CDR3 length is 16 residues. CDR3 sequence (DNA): TGTGCCATCAGTGAATTGACAGGGGGCTCTGGAAACACCATATATTTT. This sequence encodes CAISELTGGSGNTIYF.

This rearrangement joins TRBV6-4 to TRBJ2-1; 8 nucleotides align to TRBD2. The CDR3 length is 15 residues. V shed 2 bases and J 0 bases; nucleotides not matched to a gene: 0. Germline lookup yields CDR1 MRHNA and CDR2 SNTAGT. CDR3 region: CASSDGTSSYNEQFF. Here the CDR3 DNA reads TGTGCCAGCAGTGACGGGACTAGCTCCTACAATGAGCAGTTCTTC.

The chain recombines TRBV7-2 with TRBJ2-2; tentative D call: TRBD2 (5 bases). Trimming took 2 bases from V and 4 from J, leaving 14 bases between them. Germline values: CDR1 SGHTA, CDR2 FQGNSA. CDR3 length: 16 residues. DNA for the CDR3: TGTGCCAGCAGCTTATTGGTCACTGGAGGCACCGGGGAGCTGTTTTTT. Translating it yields CASSLLVTGGTGELFF.

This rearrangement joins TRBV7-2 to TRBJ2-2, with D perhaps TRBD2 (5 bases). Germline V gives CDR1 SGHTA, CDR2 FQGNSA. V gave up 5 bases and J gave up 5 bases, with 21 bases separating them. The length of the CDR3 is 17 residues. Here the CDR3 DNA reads TGTGCCAGCAGCCCCCGGGCCACCTGGCGGAGGACCGGGGAGCTGTTTTTT. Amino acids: CASSPRATWRRTGELFF. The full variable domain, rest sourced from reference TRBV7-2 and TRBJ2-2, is GAGVSQSPSNKVTEKGKDVELRCDPISGHTALYWYRQSLGQGLEFLIYFQGNSAPDKSGLPSDRFSAERTGGSVSTLTIQRTQQEDSAVYLCASSPRATWRRTGELFFGEGSRLTVL.

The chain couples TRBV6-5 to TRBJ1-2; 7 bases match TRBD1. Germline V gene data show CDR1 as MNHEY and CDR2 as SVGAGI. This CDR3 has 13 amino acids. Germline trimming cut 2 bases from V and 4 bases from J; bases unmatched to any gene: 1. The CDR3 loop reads CASSYGQVYGYTF. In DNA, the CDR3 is TGTGCCAGCAGTTACGGACAGGTCTATGGCTACACCTTC.

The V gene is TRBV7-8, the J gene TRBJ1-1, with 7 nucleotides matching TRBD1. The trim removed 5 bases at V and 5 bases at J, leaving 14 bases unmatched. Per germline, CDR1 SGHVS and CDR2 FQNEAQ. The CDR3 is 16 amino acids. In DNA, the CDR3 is TGTGCCAGCAGCCCACGTCCCCTCTCAGGGGGGACTGAAGCTTTCTTT. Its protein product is CASSPRPLSGGTEAFF.

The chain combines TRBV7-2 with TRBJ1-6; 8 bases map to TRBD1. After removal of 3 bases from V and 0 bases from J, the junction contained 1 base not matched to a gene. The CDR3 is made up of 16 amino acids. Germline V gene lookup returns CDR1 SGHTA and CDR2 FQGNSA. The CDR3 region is CASSFTGGSYNSPLHF. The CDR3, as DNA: TGTGCCAGCAGCTTTACAGGGGGCTCCTATAATTCACCCCTCCACTTT.

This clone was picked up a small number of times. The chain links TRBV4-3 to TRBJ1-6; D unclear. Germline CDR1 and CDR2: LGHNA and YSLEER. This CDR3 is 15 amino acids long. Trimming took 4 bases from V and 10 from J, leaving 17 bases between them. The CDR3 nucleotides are TGCGCCAGCAGCCGGACGGGAGGCGGGAAGTCACCCCTCCACTTT. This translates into CASSRTGGGKSPLHF.